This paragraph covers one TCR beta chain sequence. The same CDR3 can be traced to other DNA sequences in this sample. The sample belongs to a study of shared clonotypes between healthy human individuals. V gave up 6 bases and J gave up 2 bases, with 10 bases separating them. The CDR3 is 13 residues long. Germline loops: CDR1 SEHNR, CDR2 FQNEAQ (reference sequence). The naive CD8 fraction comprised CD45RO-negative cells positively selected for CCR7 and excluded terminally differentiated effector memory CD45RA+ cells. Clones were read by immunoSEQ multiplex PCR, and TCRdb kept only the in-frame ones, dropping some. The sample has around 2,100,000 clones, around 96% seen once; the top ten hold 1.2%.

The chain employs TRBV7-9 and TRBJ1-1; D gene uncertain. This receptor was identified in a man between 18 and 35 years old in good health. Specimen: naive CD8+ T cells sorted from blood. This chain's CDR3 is CASRPGPNTEAFF. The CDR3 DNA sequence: TGTGCCAGCAGACCAGGCCCCAACACTGAAGCTTTCTTT.